These T cell receptor beta chains were read from a single sample in a study of cytomegalovirus exposure and HLA in healthy donors. The data were produced by immunoSEQ multiplex PCR, yet TCRdb's version contains in-frame clones alone and is incomplete. The sample includes 260,000 or so clones, less than 95% of them seen just once. Material for sequencing was PBMCs. The origin of the receptors is a woman aged 25-40 years in good health and CMV-seronegative. Both conserved end residues are part of each CDR3. A D gene is named only where the DNA matches it firmly. Expanded clones get a size class; other rows say once, few or many, or leave the size out.

clone size	V gene	D gene	J gene	CDR3 DNA	CDR3 protein
NA	TRBV25-1	NA	TRBJ2-5	TGTGCCAGCAGTGGGACGGTCCAAGGGGAGACCCAGTACTTC	CASSGTVQGETQYF
NA	TRBV2	NA	TRBJ2-3	TGTGCCAGCAGTTTTCCCCCAGGGGAGAAGGCAGATACGCAGTATTTT	CASSFPPGEKADTQYF
NA	TRBV7-3	NA	TRBJ1-1	TGTGCCAGTTCTACAAACCGGGGCACTGAAGCTTTCTTT	CASSTNRGTEAFF
NA	TRBV2	NA	TRBJ2-1	TGTGCCAGCACCAGGGCATGGTATGGGGAGCAGTTCTTC	CASTRAWYGEQFF
NA	TRBV27	NA	TRBJ2-1	TGTGCCAGCAGTACCCTGGTTCACTCCTACAATGAGCAGTTCTTC	CASSTLVHSYNEQFF
once	TRBV7-9	NA	TRBJ2-7	TGTGCCAGCAGCTTAGCGAATTACCGGCGGGGAACCTCCTACGAGCAGTACTTC	CASSLANYRRGTSYEQYF
NA	TRBV2	TRBD1	TRBJ1-5	TGTGCCAGCAGTGTGGGACAGCTCAATCAGCCCCAGCATTTT	CASSVGQLNQPQHF
NA	TRBV4-2	NA	TRBJ2-5	TGTGCCAGCAGCCAAGACAATCGAGAGACCCAGTACTTC	CASSQDNRETQYF
few	TRBV7-9	NA	TRBJ2-7	TGTGCCAGCAGCCCAGGGGGGACAGCCTACGAGCAGTACTTC	CASSPGGTAYEQYF
NA	TRBV27	TRBD1	TRBJ1-2	TGTGCCAGCAGCCCCAGGGGGGCAGGGGGAGATGGCTACACCTTC	CASSPRGAGGDGYTF
NA	TRBV15	NA	TRBJ2-7	TGTGCCACCAGCTCGGGGGCAGGGCTCAGCTACGAGCAGTACTTC	CATSSGAGLSYEQYF
NA	TRBV4-1	NA	TRBJ2-7	TGCGCCAGCAGCCAATCCCCAGGGGGGGGTACCTACGAGCAGTACTTC	CASSQSPGGGTYEQYF
few	TRBV19	TRBD1	TRBJ1-1	TGTGCCAGTAGTATCGACAGGGGGAACACTGAAGCTTTCTTT	CASSIDRGNTEAFF
NA	TRBV19	NA	TRBJ1-3	TGTGCCAGTAGCTCCGGGACTAACAGAAACACCATATATTTT	CASSSGTNRNTIYF
NA	TRBV9	NA	TRBJ2-5	TGTGCCAGCAGCGCGAGAGGCGAGACAGCGGCCCAGTACTTC	CASSARGETAAQYF
NA	TRBV7-6	TRBD2	TRBJ2-5	TGTGCCAGCAGCTTTGGACTAGCGGCACTTCAAGAGACCCAGTACTTC	CASSFGLAALQETQYF
NA	TRBV28	NA	TRBJ1-5	TGTGCCAGCAGCCGGATGCAGGGGACTAGCAATCAGCCCCAGCATTTT	CASSRMQGTSNQPQHF
NA	TRBV6-1	TRBD1	TRBJ2-7	TGTGCCAGCAGTGAGCGGACAGGCCGAAGATCATACGAGCAGTACTTC	CASSERTGRRSYEQYF
few	TRBV6-1	NA	TRBJ2-5	TGTGCCAGCAGGCCGACGGATGACGGGACCCAGTACTTC	CASRPTDDGTQYF
NA	TRBV6-5	TRBD2	TRBJ2-7	TGTGCCAGCAGTTACTCAGGCCTAGCGGGAGGGTACGAGCAGTACTTC	CASSYSGLAGGYEQYF
NA	TRBV27	NA	TRBJ2-7	TGTGCCAGCAAAATCCGAGACATAGCCTACGAGCAGTACTTC	CASKIRDIAYEQYF
NA	TRBV7-3	TRBD2	TRBJ2-5	TGTGCCAGCAGCTTCGAAGCGGGAGGGCCCGAGACCCAGTACTTC	CASSFEAGGPETQYF
once	TRBV25-1	NA	TRBJ2-7	TGTGCCACCTTGGACGGTCTTACCTACGAGCAGTACTTC	CATLDGLTYEQYF
NA	TRBV7-3	NA	TRBJ1-1	TGTGCCAGCAGCTTAACGTCGCAGGGCCGGAACACTGAAGCTTTCTTT	CASSLTSQGRNTEAFF
once	TRBV7-2	TRBD2	TRBJ2-7	TGTGCCAGCAGCTTAGGCGGCGGGAGGGCCGACGAGCAGTACTTC	CASSLGGGRADEQYF
NA	TRBV12-5	TRBD2	TRBJ2-7	TGTGCTAGTGGTTTGGTACGGGGGGAGGCCTACGAGCAGTACTTC	CASGLVRGEAYEQYF
NA	TRBV2	TRBD2	TRBJ2-7	TGTGCCAGCAGTGAGACTAGCGGGAGTTACGAGCAGTACTTC	CASSETSGSYEQYF
NA	TRBV29-1	TRBD1	TRBJ2-6	TGCAGCGTGGCTGGGGGGACAGGGAGCTCTGGGGCCAACGTCCTGACTTTC	CSVAGGTGSSGANVLTF
NA	TRBV15	NA	TRBJ2-5	TGTGCCACCAGCAGAGTTCAGGAGACCCAGTACTTC	CATSRVQETQYF
NA	TRBV5-1	NA	TRBJ2-3	TGCGCCAGCAGCCGGACTAGCACAGATACGCAGTATTTT	CASSRTSTDTQYF
NA	TRBV5-6	NA	TRBJ2-7	TGTGCCAGCAGCTTGGTGTCAAGAGGGCAGGGGTCCTTATCCTACGAGCAGTACTTC	CASSLVSRGQGSLSYEQYF
NA	TRBV9	NA	TRBJ2-7	TGTGCCAGCAGCCTCGGGGTCGGGTATTCCTACGAGCAGTACTTC	CASSLGVGYSYEQYF
NA	TRBV13	NA	TRBJ2-2	TGTGCCAGCAGCACCAACACCGGGGAGCTGTTTTTT	CASSTNTGELFF
NA	TRBV19	TRBD2	TRBJ2-2	TGTGCCAGTAGTATGCGGACTAGCGGGAACACCGGGGAGCTGTTTTTT	CASSMRTSGNTGELFF
NA	TRBV9	NA	TRBJ2-1	TGTGCCAGCAGCGTAGGAGGGACCTACAATGAGCAGTTCTTC	CASSVGGTYNEQFF
NA	TRBV6-5	TRBD1	TRBJ1-1	TGTGCCAGCAAGGGGGCAAGGGGAGGGTTCACTGAAGCTTTCTTT	CASKGARGGFTEAFF
NA	TRBV7-3	NA	TRBJ1-1	TGTGCCAGCAGCTTAACTCGGCAGGGCCTGGGCACTGAAGCTTTCTTT	CASSLTRQGLGTEAFF
NA	TRBV7-2	NA	TRBJ1-3	TGTGCCAGCAGCAGCCTCGGGGCGGGCGGAAACACCATATATTTT	CASSSLGAGGNTIYF
NA	TRBV11-3	NA	TRBJ2-2	TGTGCCAGCAGCTTAGGCGGCACCGGGGAGCTGTTTTTT	CASSLGGTGELFF
NA	TRBV9	TRBD1	TRBJ1-2	TGTGCCAGCAGCGTCGCCGGGACAGGGGGCGAGTATGGCTACACCTTC	CASSVAGTGGEYGYTF
NA	TRBV6-4	TRBD2	TRBJ2-1	TGTGCCAGCAGTGTAGCGGGAGGTTACAATGAGCAGTTCTTC	CASSVAGGYNEQFF
few	TRBV6-1	TRBD1	TRBJ2-7	TGTGCCAGCAGTGTCCGGGACAGGGCCCACGAGCAGTACTTC	CASSVRDRAHEQYF
few	TRBV28	NA	TRBJ2-7	TGTGCCAGCAGTTCACCAGGGGACTCCTACGAGCAGTACTTC	CASSSPGDSYEQYF
NA	TRBV6-5	TRBD2	TRBJ2-3	TGTGCCAGCCTAGCGGGAGCGGGCACAGATACGCAGTATTTT	CASLAGAGTDTQYF
NA	TRBV18	NA	TRBJ1-2	TGTGCCAGCTCACCCTCGGACCGCTATGGCTACACCTTC	CASSPSDRYGYTF